Detailed here is one T cell receptor beta chain. The data are from a study of shared clonotypes between healthy human individuals. Terminally differentiated effector memory CD45RA+ cells were excluded from the naive CD8 cells, which were CD45RO-negative and positively selected for CCR7. Adult Caucasians living in Nashville, Tennessee made up all of the donors. Several immunoSEQ plates held equal portions of the genomic DNA taken from each subset. Some clones are missing from TCRdb's copy, which holds only in-frame ones; the method was immunoSEQ multiplex PCR. The sample contains 450,000 to 700,000 clones, less than 97% of which appear only once. Sequenced material: naive CD8+ T cells sorted from blood. The clonotype originates from a woman between 25 and 40 years old in good health.

The chain's CDR3 is CASSFPSRDTQYF. The DNA for the CDR3 is TGTGCCAGCAGTTTTCCGTCCCGAGATACGCAGTATTTT. V is TRBV28 and J is TRBJ2-3; no clear D. Trimming removed 3 bases from V and 5 bases from J, with 9 bases in between. In germline, CDR1 is MDHEN, CDR2 SYDVKM. The CDR3 has 13 residues.